Listed here are 3 T cell receptor beta chains from one sample, sequenced in a study of beta chain features in type 1 diabetes. Sequenced material consisted of expressed TCRB transcripts (all of the isolated RNA was reverse transcribed). The protocol was immunoSEQ multiplex PCR, while the TCRdb copy is restricted to in-frame clones and leaves out a portion. Found here are around 300,000 clones, 11% to 15% of them singletons; the top ten hold more than 6.5%. Sequenced material: central memory CD4+ T cells from blood. These receptors originate from a man aged 25-40 years in good health.

The rearrangement joins TRBV18 to TRBJ2-1; D gene ambiguous. Trimming removed 5 bases from V and 5 bases from J, with 10 bases in between. CDR3 length: 13 residues. In germline, CDR1 is KGHSH, CDR2 LQKENI. In DNA, the CDR3 is TGTGCCAGCTCAGGGTCGGTAGACAATGAGCAGTTCTTC. Translating it yields CASSGSVDNEQFF.

This clone was counted only a few times. J is TRBJ2-3 and V is TRBV7-2, with 10 bases lining up with TRBD2. V lost 1 base to trimming and J lost 5 bases; unmatched junction nucleotides: 6. This CDR3 is built from 16 residues. The germline gives CDR1 SGHTA, CDR2 FQGNSA. The CDR3: CASSLGAGGPEDTQYF. CDR3 nucleotides: TGTGCCAGCAGCTTAGGAGCGGGAGGGCCAGAAGATACGCAGTATTTT.

This clone was seen a handful of times. The chain uses TRBV7-2 and TRBJ2-1; no firm D call. This CDR3 region has 16 residues. The V gene's germline CDR1 is SGHTA and CDR2 FQGNSA. Trimming took 3 bases from V and 7 from J, leaving 19 bases between them. This chain's CDR3 is CASSLYEGKIGNEQFF. DNA of the CDR3: TGTGCCAGCAGCTTGTATGAAGGGAAAATCGGGAATGAGCAGTTCTTC.